This T cell receptor (beta chain) stems from a study of T cells after posttransplantation cyclophosphamide. Profiled with immunoSEQ multiplex PCR; TCRdb holds only in-frame clones, not every one. The sample shows some 7,400 clones, around 80% of them seen only once. The V end lost 5 bases, the J end lost 10 bases, and 18 bases lay between the germline ends. Germline loops: CDR1 LNHDA, CDR2 SQIVND (reference sequence). The CDR3 consists of 14 residues. This clone was counted between two and nine times. The sequenced sample was memory CD4+ T cells sorted from blood. This chain connects TRBV19 to TRBJ2-1; a weak D match, TRBD2 (6 bases). The receptor was isolated from a woman in her forties or fifties in good health and a related stem cell transplant donor. CDR3 loop: CASSFGTAGLEQFF. The CDR3 DNA follows: TGTGCCAGTAGTTTCGGGACTGCGGGACTGGAGCAGTTCTTC.